The 28 T cell receptor beta chains below all came from one sample that was sequenced in a study of OX40 agonist ivuxolimab in advanced cancers. Repertoires were generated with immunoSEQ multiplex PCR, while TCRdb's copy carries only in-frame clones and drops some. The repertoire holds 65,000 to 85,000 clones, with 75% to 90% as singletons. The source was CD4+ or CD8+ T cells sorted from blood, collected in a trial of the OX40 agonist ivuxolimab. These receptors all stem from an adult with an advanced solid tumor such as melanoma, head and neck, liver or kidney cancer.

The V and J genes are TRBV27 and TRBJ2-7, with 7 positions matching TRBD2. CDR1 and CDR2 from the germline V gene are MNHEY and SMNVEV (reference sequence). The V and J ends lost 2 bases and 3 bases, in that order; junction bases with no gene match: 1. The CDR3 consists of 13 residues. The CDR3 loop is CASSLREDYEQYF. The CDR3 coding sequence is TGTGCCAGCAGTTTACGGGAGGACTACGAGCAGTACTTC.

The chain couples TRBV7-2 to TRBJ2-4; no clear D gene. Deletions cut 0 bases from V and 4 bases from J, with 7 bases between. The length of the CDR3 is 14 residues. Germline V gene sequence: CDR1 SGHTA, CDR2 FQGNSA. The CDR3 loop reads CASSLAGNKNIQYF. In nucleotides, the CDR3 is TGTGCCAGCAGCTTAGCAGGGAATAAAAACATTCAGTACTTC.

V and J are TRBV6-6 and TRBJ1-4; 8 nucleotides line up with TRBD1. The CDR3 totals 13 residues. Germline CDR1 MNHNY, CDR2 SVGAGI (reference sequence). J lost 8 bases, V lost 6 bases, and 5 bases had no gene match. The CDR3 reads CASRRQGREKLFF. For the CDR3, the DNA is TGTGCCAGCAGACGACAGGGGAGAGAAAAACTGTTTTTT.

The chain is built from TRBV30 and TRBJ1-4; possibly TRBD1 for D (6 bases). This CDR3 is built from 13 residues. CDR1 is GTSNPN, CDR2 SVGIG, per germline (reference sequence). V gave up 2 bases and J gave up 4 bases, with 8 bases separating them. The CDR3 DNA reads as TGTGCCTGGAGTAGGGGGGGTAATGAAAAACTGTTTTTT. Protein product: CAWSRGGNEKLFF. Full variable domain (missing parts from reference TRBV30 and TRBJ1-4): SQTIHQWPATLVQPVGSPLSLECTVEGTSNPNLYWYRQAAGRGLQLLFYSVGIGQISSEVPQNLSASRPQDRQFILSSKKLLLSDSGFYLCAWSRGGNEKLFFGSGTQLSVL.

The chain links TRBV6-1 to TRBJ1-1, with D uncertain. This CDR3 is 13 amino acids long. CDR1 and CDR2 from the germline V gene are MNHNS and SASEGT. V lost 2 bases, J lost 2 bases, and 6 bases lay in between. CDR3 region: CASSETGNTEAFF. In nucleotides, the CDR3 is TGTGCCAGCAGTGAAACTGGTAACACTGAAGCTTTCTTT.

This chain connects TRBV11-2 to TRBJ1-3; D is undetermined. This CDR3 contains 14 residues. Germline-derived CDR1 and CDR2 are SGHAT and FQNNGV. V dropped 3 bases and J dropped 2 bases, with 8 bases sitting between them. DNA of the CDR3: TGTGCCAGCAGCTTTGCTACTCCTGGAAACACCATATATTTT. It is translated as CASSFATPGNTIYF.

The chain employs TRBV5-1 and TRBJ1-6, with 9 nucleotides matching TRBD1. J was trimmed by 10 bases and V by 4 bases; bases with no gene match: 6. The length of the CDR3 is 14 residues. Germline V gives CDR1 SGHRS, CDR2 YFSETQ. The CDR3 loop is CASSQGTGTSPLHF. CDR3 DNA: TGCGCCAGCAGCCAGGGGACAGGGACGTCACCCCTCCACTTT.

The chain uses TRBV30 and TRBJ1-5; D might be TRBD1 (6 bases). Germline lookup yields CDR1 GTSNPN and CDR2 SVGIG (reference sequence). The V gene lost 3 bases and the J gene lost 0 bases, with 15 bases spanning the gap. The CDR3 length is 16 residues. The CDR3 bases are TGTGCCTGGAGCGCCGGGACACTCTATAGCAATCAGCCCCAGCATTTT. This gives the protein CAWSAGTLYSNQPQHF.

The J gene is TRBJ2-7, the V gene TRBV2; no reliable D call. Germline V gene sequence: CDR1 SNHLY, CDR2 FYNNEI. V lost 7 bases and J lost 2, with 6 bases in between. The CDR3 is 11 amino acids. CDR3 sequence (DNA): TGTGCCAGCACGCAGGCCTACGAGCAGTACTTC. Translating gives CASTQAYEQYF.

The chain recombines TRBV5-4 with TRBJ2-2; 7 bases fit TRBD2. V gave up 6 bases and J gave up 5 bases; unmatched junction bases: 13. This CDR3 is 16 amino acids long. CDR1 and CDR2 (germline): SGHNT, YYREEE (reference sequence). CDR3 sequence reads: CASNPGGRYRTGELFF. For the CDR3, the DNA is TGTGCCAGCAACCCGGGAGGCAGGTATAGGACCGGGGAGCTGTTTTTT.

The gene calls are TRBV7-9 and TRBJ1-2, with TRBD1 matching over 9 bases. Germline CDR1 SEHNR, CDR2 FQNEAQ (reference sequence). Losses at the gene ends were 5 bases for V and 4 bases for J; bases not matched to a gene: 5. This CDR3 is 14 amino acids long. The CDR3 DNA reads as TGTGCCAGCAGCCGGGACAGGGCCTCCTATGGCTACACCTTC. Translating it yields CASSRDRASYGYTF.

This rearrangement joins TRBV6-6 to TRBJ2-7, with a possible D match to TRBD2 (7 bases). The V and J ends lost 2 bases and 5 bases respectively, with 16 bases between them. The CDR3 totals 15 residues. CDR1 MNHNY and CDR2 SVGAGI come from the germline V gene (reference sequence). CDR3 coding DNA: TGTGCCAGCAGTTACGGGGGCGGGGGCCGCGACGAGCAGTACTTC. It translates to CASSYGGGGRDEQYF.

This chain links TRBV19 with TRBJ1-5; 7 positions match TRBD1. After removal of 3 bases from V and 0 bases from J, the junction contained 11 bases not matched to a gene. CDR3 size: 18 residues. Germline CDR1 is LNHDA and CDR2 is SQIVND (reference sequence). The CDR3 region is CASSMPGGDLYSNQPQHF. The CDR3 region has the DNA TGTGCCAGTAGTATGCCAGGGGGAGACCTTTATAGCAATCAGCCCCAGCATTTT.

V usage is TRBV7-8 and J usage is TRBJ2-5; D remains unclear. This CDR3 is 12 amino acids long. Germline-derived CDR1 and CDR2 are SGHVS and FQNEAQ. V was pared by 3 bases and J by 5 bases, with 7 bases between. CDR3 residues: CASSLRWETQYF. CDR3 in DNA: TGTGCCAGCAGCTTGCGATGGGAGACCCAGTACTTC.

The chain is built from TRBV11-3 and TRBJ1-6; 9 bases fit TRBD1. This CDR3 spans 15 amino acids. Germline CDR1 is SGHNT and CDR2 is YENEEA. V lost 0 bases, J lost 10 bases, and 4 bases stayed unmatched. DNA of the CDR3: TGTGCCAGCAGCTTAGAAGGGACAGGGAGATCACCCCTCCACTTT. Its translation is CASSLEGTGRSPLHF.

J is TRBJ2-7 and V is TRBV2, with TRBD1 matching over 7 bases. The CDR3 spans 15 residues. Per germline, CDR1 SNHLY and CDR2 FYNNEI. V shed 6 bases and J 5 bases; nucleotides not matched to a gene: 13. CDR3 amino acids: CASSPDRAGANEQYF. The CDR3 coding sequence is TGTGCCAGCAGCCCCGACAGGGCCGGCGCGAACGAGCAGTACTTC.

The chain links TRBV6-6 to TRBJ1-2; 7 bases are shared with TRBD1. Losses at the gene ends were 4 bases for V and 7 bases for J; bases not matched to a gene: 9. Per germline, CDR1 MNHNY and CDR2 SVGAGI (reference sequence). The CDR3 runs 14 residues. The CDR3 nucleotides are TGTGCCAGCAGTTCCGGACAGGTGGCAAGTGGCTACACCTTC. Translating gives CASSSGQVASGYTF.

The chain is built from TRBV29-1 and TRBJ1-1, with TRBD1 as a possible D gene (5 bases). The CDR3 totals 13 residues. The V gene's germline CDR1 is SQVTM and CDR2 ANQGSEA. V shed 3 bases and J shed 0 bases, with 8 bases lying between them. The CDR3, as DNA: TGCAGCGTTGATCGACAGATGAACACTGAAGCTTTCTTT. This translates into CSVDRQMNTEAFF.

This chain joins TRBV30 and TRBJ1-1; 8 bases match TRBD1. Per the germline V gene, CDR1 is GTSNPN and CDR2 is SVGIG (reference sequence). The length of the CDR3 is 11 residues. V was clipped by 7 bases and J by 4 bases; unmatched bases: 2. In nucleotides, the CDR3 is TGTGCCTCACAGGGGGTCACTGAAGCTTTCTTT. Encoded protein: CASQGVTEAFF.

The chain recombines TRBV7-2 with TRBJ2-1; D may be TRBD2 (5 bases). V dropped 7 bases and J dropped 9 bases, with 16 bases sitting between them. The CDR3 totals 13 residues. Looked up from germline, CDR1 is SGHTA and CDR2 is FQGNSA. CDR3 DNA: TGTGCCAGCATCCAAAGAACCCGGGGTGAGCAGTTCTTC. It encodes CASIQRTRGEQFF. Complete variable domain (other parts from reference TRBV7-2 and TRBJ2-1): GAGVSQSPSNKVTEKGKDVELRCDPISGHTALYWYRQSLGQGLEFLIYFQGNSAPDKSGLPSDRFSAERTGGSVSTLTIQRTQQEDSAVYLCASIQRTRGEQFFGPGTRLTVL.

The chain links TRBV4-1 to TRBJ2-6; D is unresolved. V lost 4 bases and J 1 base, leaving 11 bases between the germline ends. The germline gives CDR1 MGHRA, CDR2 YSYEKL. The CDR3 totals 16 residues. CDR3 sequence: CASSPNSRSGANVLTF. In DNA form, the CDR3 reads TGCGCCAGCAGCCCGAACTCCAGGTCTGGGGCCAACGTCCTGACTTTC.

The rearrangement links TRBV7-8 to TRBJ2-5, with D possibly being TRBD2 (6 bases). Per germline, CDR1 SGHVS and CDR2 FQNEAQ. The CDR3 sequence is 12 residues long. V lost 6 bases and J 5 bases, leaving 10 bases between the germline ends. CDR3 region: CASSTSPETQYF. The CDR3 DNA reads as TGTGCCAGCAGTACTAGCCCGGAGACCCAGTACTTC.

This rearrangement joins TRBV5-1 to TRBJ2-5, with a tentative D call TRBD2 (6 bases). V was clipped by 3 bases and J by 5 bases, with 14 bases between them. CDR3 length equals 14 residues. Germline V gene sequence: CDR1 SGHRS, CDR2 YFSETQ. CDR3 residues: CASSSAGIQETQYF. CDR3 nucleotides: TGCGCCAGCAGCTCTGCGGGGATACAGGAGACCCAGTACTTC.

The rearrangement links TRBV5-1 to TRBJ1-1; a possible D gene is TRBD1 (5 bases). This CDR3 contains 15 residues. V gave up 4 bases and J gave up 4 bases, with 17 bases separating them. CDR1 and CDR2 (germline): SGHRS, YFSETQ. CDR3 protein: CASSNDPGGTTEAFF. DNA for the CDR3: TGCGCCAGCAGCAACGACCCCGGGGGGACCACTGAAGCTTTCTTT.

The chain employs TRBV10-3 and TRBJ1-1; no clear D. Trimming left V 3 bases short and J 0 bases short, with 8 bases between. The CDR3 runs 14 residues. The germline CDR1 and CDR2 sequences are ENHRY and SYGVKD. The CDR3, as DNA: TGTGCCATCAGTGACGGGAGTATGAACACTGAAGCTTTCTTT. This codes for CAISDGSMNTEAFF.

This sequence joins TRBV5-1 and TRBJ2-5, with D perhaps matching TRBD2 (6 bases). Per germline, CDR1 SGHRS and CDR2 YFSETQ. This CDR3 contains 15 residues. Trimming took off 2 bases at V and 5 bases at J, with 16 bases between the two ends. The CDR3, as DNA: TGCGCCAGCAGCTTCGTGGCGGGGCGCTGGGAGACCCAGTACTTC. It codes for CASSFVAGRWETQYF.

This clone has a single count. The CDR3 DNA sequence: TGTGCCAGCAGCCCACATGGGACCGGAGCTACGCAGTATTTT. It is translated as CASSPHGTGATQYF. This rearrangement joins TRBV7-2 to TRBJ2-3; D is tentatively TRBD1 or TRBD2 (5 bases each). Germline values: CDR1 SGHTA, CDR2 FQGNSA. The CDR3 contains 14 residues. V was shortened by 5 bases and J by 8 bases, with 17 bases between the two germline ends.

The V gene is TRBV6-6, the J gene TRBJ1-4; unclear D gene. Trimming cost V 6 bases and J 6 bases, with 14 bases left between them. Germline CDR1 reads MNHNY; CDR2 reads SVGAGI (reference sequence). This CDR3 has 14 residues. The CDR3 is CASSYFDGYEKLFF. The CDR3 DNA is TGTGCCAGCAGCTATTTTGACGGTTATGAAAAACTGTTTTTT.